Following are 13 T cell receptor beta chains from one sample sequenced in a study of T cell responses to AZD1222 COVID-19 vaccine. Measured with immunoSEQ multiplex PCR; TCRdb has only the in-frame clones, and not every one. The sample contains roughly 180,000 clones, approximately 94% of which appear only once. Sequencing was performed on peripheral blood, taken on day 0 of AZD1222 vaccination. The origin of the receptors is an adult in good health.

The gene calls are TRBV6-5 and TRBJ1-5; D possibly corresponds to TRBD1 (5 bases). The germline V gene has CDR1 MNHEY and CDR2 SVGAGI. This CDR3 has 15 residues. The V end lost 6 bases, the J end lost 0 bases, and 12 bases lay between the germline ends. The CDR3 loop reads CASSMGRHSNQPQHF. The CDR3 DNA sequence: TGTGCCAGCAGCATGGGACGGCATAGCAATCAGCCCCAGCATTTT.

V gene TRBV6-1 combines with J gene TRBJ1-5; maybe TRBD1 (5 bases). CDR3 size: 15 residues. Trimming pared 2 bases from V and 3 bases from J, leaving 11 bases between. The germline gives CDR1 MNHNS, CDR2 SASEGT. The CDR3 coding sequence is TGTGCCAGCAGTGAATTGGGTGGGACCAATCAGCCCCAGCATTTT. It yields the protein CASSELGGTNQPQHF.

CDR3 loop: CASSEAMAAATSNQPQHF. For the CDR3, the DNA is TGTGCCAGCAGTGAAGCGATGGCGGCAGCAACTAGCAATCAGCCCCAGCATTTT. The chain joins TRBV6-1 to TRBJ1-5, with unresolved D. In germline, CDR1 is MNHNS, CDR2 SASEGT. The CDR3 extends over 18 amino acids. Trimming removed 0 bases at V and 0 bases at J, with 15 bases between.

The J gene is TRBJ2-2, the V gene TRBV4-1; D is ambiguous. Germline CDR1 and CDR2: MGHRA and YSYEKL. This CDR3 region has 14 residues. The V end lost 4 bases, the J end lost 1 base, and 7 bases lay between the germline ends. The CDR3 here is CASSLDQNTGELFF. The CDR3 nucleotides read TGCGCCAGCAGCCTGGACCAGAACACCGGGGAGCTGTTTTTT.

V is TRBV5-8 and J is TRBJ2-7; D possibly matches TRBD1 or TRBD2 (5 bases each). Germline lookup yields CDR1 SGHTS and CDR2 YDEGEE. V lost 4 bases to trimming and J lost 9 bases, with 8 bases between them. The CDR3 extends over 10 amino acids. CDR3 nucleotides: TGTGCCAGCAGCCTGGGACGGCAGTACTTC. Translating it yields CASSLGRQYF.

The chain is built from TRBV6-1 and TRBJ1-5; maybe TRBD1 (5 bases). The CDR3 is 14 amino acids. Germline V CDR1 and CDR2: MNHNS, SASEGT. Trimming removed 2 bases from V and 7 bases from J, with 12 bases in between. CDR3 sequence: CASSESGVGQPQHF. CDR3 nucleotide sequence: TGTGCCAGCAGTGAATCGGGGGTAGGACAGCCCCAGCATTTT.

This chain joins TRBV5-4 and TRBJ2-3; D uncertain. The length of the CDR3 is 13 residues. The ends were cut back, 5 bases at V and 1 base at J, with 8 bases in the middle. The germline CDR1 and CDR2 sequences are SGHNT and YYREEE (reference sequence). This CDR3 reads CASSWRGTDTQYF. CDR3 bases: TGTGCCAGCAGTTGGAGAGGCACAGATACGCAGTATTTT.

The chain joins TRBV9 to TRBJ2-3; 10 positions agree with TRBD1. The trim removed 0 bases at V and 1 base at J, leaving 2 bases unmatched. Germline V gene data show CDR1 as SGDLS and CDR2 as YYNGEE. The CDR3 consists of 16 residues. As DNA, the CDR3 is TGTGCCAGCAGCGTAGGGGACAGGGGCGGCACAGATACGCAGTATTTT. It yields the protein CASSVGDRGGTDTQYF. The full variable domain, completed using reference TRBV9 and TRBJ2-3, is DSGVTQTPKHLITATGQRVTLRCSPRSGDLSVYWYQQSLDQGLQFLIQYYNGEERAKGNILERFSAQQFPDLHSELNLSSLELGDSALYFCASSVGDRGGTDTQYFGPGTRLTVL.

The chain recombines TRBV19 with TRBJ2-1; D is undetermined. The germline CDR1 and CDR2 sequences are LNHDA and SQIVND (reference sequence). V was clipped by 3 bases and J by 4 bases, with 7 bases between them. The CDR3 totals 13 residues. The CDR3 protein is CASSIREYNEQFF. In nucleotides, the CDR3 is TGTGCCAGTAGTATTCGAGAATACAATGAGCAGTTCTTC.

This clone was seen once. The rearrangement joins TRBV24-1 to TRBJ2-1; D perhaps matches TRBD2 (6 bases). From germline, CDR1 is KGHDR and CDR2 SFDVKD. The CDR3 consists of 15 residues. The V and J ends lost 7 bases and 0 bases respectively, with 12 bases between them. DNA of the CDR3: TGTGCCACCAGCCCGGGACTGAGCTCCTACAATGAGCAGTTCTTC. It translates to CATSPGLSSYNEQFF.

The chain has TRBV3-1 (or the pseudogene TRBV3-2) and TRBJ2-5, with 7 bases fitting TRBD1. The ends lost 1 base at V and 5 bases at J; junction bases unmatched: 7. CDR3 size: 15 residues. The V gene's germline CDR1 is LGHDT and CDR2 YNNKEL (reference sequence). The CDR3 loop reads CASSQGTGPMETQYF. The CDR3 DNA reads TGTGCCAGCAGCCAAGGGACAGGACCCATGGAGACCCAGTACTTC.

The rearrangement joins TRBV4-2 to TRBJ1-2, with 7 bases that match TRBD1. Germline-derived CDR1 and CDR2 are LGHNA and YNFKEQ. The CDR3 covers 15 residues. J gave up 4 bases and V 0 bases, and 5 bases lay outside the gene matches. The DNA of the CDR3 is TGTGCCAGCAGCCAAGATGATAAGGGGGCCTATGGCTACACCTTC. Amino acids: CASSQDDKGAYGYTF.

Notes on this clone: The same CDR3 is also encoded by other DNA sequences in this sample. V is TRBV28 and J is TRBJ1-5; D is unresolved. V was cut by 1 base and J by 2 bases, with 3 bases left in between. Germline CDR1 and CDR2: MDHEN and SYDVKM. This CDR3 comprises 13 residues. CDR3 sequence: CASSLLGNQPQHF. CDR3 DNA sequence: TGTGCCAGCAGTTTATTGGGCAATCAGCCCCAGCATTTT.